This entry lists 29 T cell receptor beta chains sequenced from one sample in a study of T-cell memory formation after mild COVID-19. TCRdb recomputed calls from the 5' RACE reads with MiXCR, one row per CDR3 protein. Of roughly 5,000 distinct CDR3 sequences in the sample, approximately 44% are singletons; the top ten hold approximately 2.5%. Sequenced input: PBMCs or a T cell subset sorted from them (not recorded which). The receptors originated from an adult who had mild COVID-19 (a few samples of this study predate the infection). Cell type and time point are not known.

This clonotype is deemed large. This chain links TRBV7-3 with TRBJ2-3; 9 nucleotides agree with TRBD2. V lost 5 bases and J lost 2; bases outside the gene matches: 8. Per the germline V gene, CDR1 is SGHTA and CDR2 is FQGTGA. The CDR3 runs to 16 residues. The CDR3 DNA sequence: TGTGCCAGCAGCCCCCTTGTAGCGGGGGACACAGATACGCAGTATTTT. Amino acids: CASSPLVAGDTDTQYF.

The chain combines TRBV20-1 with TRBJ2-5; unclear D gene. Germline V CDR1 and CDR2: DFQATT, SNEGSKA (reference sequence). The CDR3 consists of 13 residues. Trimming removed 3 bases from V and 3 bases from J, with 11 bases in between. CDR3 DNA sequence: TGCAGTGCTAGCCGCACTACTAAAGAGACCCAGTACTTC. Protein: CSASRTTKETQYF.

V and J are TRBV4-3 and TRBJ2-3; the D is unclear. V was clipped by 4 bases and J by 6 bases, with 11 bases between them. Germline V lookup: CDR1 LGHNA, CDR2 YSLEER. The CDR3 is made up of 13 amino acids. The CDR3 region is CASSRLLTDTQYF. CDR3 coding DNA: TGCGCCAGCAGCCGTCTTCTCACGGATACGCAGTATTTT.

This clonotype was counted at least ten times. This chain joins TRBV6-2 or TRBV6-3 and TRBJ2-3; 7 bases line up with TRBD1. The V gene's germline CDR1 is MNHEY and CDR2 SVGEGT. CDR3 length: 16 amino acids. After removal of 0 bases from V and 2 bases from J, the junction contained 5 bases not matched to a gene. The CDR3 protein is CASSYSMDRHTDTQYF. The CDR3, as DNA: TGTGCCAGCAGTTACTCGATGGACAGGCACACAGATACGCAGTATTTT.

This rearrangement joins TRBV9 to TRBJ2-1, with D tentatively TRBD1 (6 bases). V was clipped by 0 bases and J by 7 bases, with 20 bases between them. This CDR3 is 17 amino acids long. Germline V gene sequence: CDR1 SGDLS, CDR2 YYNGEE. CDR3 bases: TGTGCCAGCAGCGTAGGACCCCGCAGGGGACCGGGGAATGAGCAGTTCTTC. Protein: CASSVGPRRGPGNEQFF. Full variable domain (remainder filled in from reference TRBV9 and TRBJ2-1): DSGVTQTPKHLITATGQRVTLRCSPRSGDLSVYWYQQSLDQGLQFLIQYYNGEERAKGNILERFSAQQFPDLHSELNLSSLELGDSALYFCASSVGPRRGPGNEQFFGPGTRLTVL.

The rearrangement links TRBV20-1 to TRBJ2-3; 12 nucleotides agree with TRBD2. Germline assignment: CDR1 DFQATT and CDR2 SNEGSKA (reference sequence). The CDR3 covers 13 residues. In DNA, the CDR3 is TGCAGCCATACTAGCGGGGGGCTATCTACGCAGTATTTT. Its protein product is CSHTSGGLSTQYF.

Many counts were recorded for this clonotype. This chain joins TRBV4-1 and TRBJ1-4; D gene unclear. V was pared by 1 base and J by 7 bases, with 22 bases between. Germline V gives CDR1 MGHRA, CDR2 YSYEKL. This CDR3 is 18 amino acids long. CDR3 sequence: CASSQGPTNTADFEKLFF. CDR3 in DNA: TGCGCCAGCAGCCAAGGTCCAACTAATACAGCGGATTTTGAAAAACTGTTTTTT.

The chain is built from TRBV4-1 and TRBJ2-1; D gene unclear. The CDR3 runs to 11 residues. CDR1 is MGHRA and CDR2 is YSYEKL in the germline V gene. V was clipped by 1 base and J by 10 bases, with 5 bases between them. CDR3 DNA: TGCGCCAGCAGCCAAGCTTTCGAGCAGTTCTTC. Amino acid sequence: CASSQAFEQFF.

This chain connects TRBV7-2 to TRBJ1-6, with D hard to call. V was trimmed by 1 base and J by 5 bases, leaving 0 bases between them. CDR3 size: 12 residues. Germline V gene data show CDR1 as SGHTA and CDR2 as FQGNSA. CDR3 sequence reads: CASSLDNSPLHF. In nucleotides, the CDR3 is TGTGCCAGCAGCTTAGATAATTCACCCCTCCACTTT. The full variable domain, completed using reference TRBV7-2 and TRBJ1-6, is GAGVSQSPSNKVTEKGKDVELRCDPISGHTALYWYRQSLGQGLEFLIYFQGNSAPDKSGLPSDRFSAERTGGSVSTLTIQRTQQEDSAVYLCASSLDNSPLHFGNGTRLTVT.

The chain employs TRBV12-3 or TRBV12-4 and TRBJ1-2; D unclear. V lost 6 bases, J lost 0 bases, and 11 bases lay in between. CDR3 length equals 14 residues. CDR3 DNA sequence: TGTGCCAGCAGCCGGGGTACGGCTAACTATGGCTACACCTTC. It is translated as CASSRGTANYGYTF.

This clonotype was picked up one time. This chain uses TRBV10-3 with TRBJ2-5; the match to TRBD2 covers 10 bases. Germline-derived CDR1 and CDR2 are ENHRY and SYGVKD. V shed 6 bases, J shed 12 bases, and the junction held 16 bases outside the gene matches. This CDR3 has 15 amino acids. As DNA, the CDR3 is TGTGCCATCAGGGGCGACTCCGGGACTAGCGACATTGAGTACTTC. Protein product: CAIRGDSGTSDIEYF.

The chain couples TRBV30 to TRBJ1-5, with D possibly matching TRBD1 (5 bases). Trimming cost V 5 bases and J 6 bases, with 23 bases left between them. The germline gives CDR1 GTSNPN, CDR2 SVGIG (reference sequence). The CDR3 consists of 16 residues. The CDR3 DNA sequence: TGTGCCTGGTCTATAATGGGGGGAAGTCAAGGTCAGCCCCAGCATTTT. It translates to CAWSIMGGSQGQPQHF.

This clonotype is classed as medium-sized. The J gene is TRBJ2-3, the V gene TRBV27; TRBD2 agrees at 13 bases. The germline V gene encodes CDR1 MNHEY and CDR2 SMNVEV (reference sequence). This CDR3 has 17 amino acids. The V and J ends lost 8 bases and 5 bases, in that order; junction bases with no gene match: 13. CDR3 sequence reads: CASSELTSGGARDTQYF. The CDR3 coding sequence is TGTGCCAGCTCTGAGCTAACTAGCGGGGGGGCGAGAGATACGCAGTATTTT.

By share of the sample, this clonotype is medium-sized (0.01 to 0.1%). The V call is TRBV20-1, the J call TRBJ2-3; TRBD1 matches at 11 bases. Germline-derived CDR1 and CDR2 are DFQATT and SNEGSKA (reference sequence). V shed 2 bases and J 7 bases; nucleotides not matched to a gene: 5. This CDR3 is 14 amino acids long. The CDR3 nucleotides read TGCAGTGCTAGACCCGGACAGGGGGCCTATACGCAGTATTTT. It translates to CSARPGQGAYTQYF.

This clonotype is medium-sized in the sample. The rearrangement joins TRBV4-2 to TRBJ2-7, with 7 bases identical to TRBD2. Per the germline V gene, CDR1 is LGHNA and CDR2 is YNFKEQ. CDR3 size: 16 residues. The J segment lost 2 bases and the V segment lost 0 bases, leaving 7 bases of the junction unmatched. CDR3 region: CASSQDPLASPYEQYF. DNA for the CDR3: TGTGCCAGCAGCCAAGATCCACTAGCGAGTCCCTACGAGCAGTACTTC.

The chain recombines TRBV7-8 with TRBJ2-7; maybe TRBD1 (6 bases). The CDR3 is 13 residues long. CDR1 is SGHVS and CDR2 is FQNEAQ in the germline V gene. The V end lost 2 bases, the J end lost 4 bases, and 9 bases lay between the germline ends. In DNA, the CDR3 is TGTGCCAGCAGCTTACGGACAGTATACGAGCAGTACTTC. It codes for CASSLRTVYEQYF.

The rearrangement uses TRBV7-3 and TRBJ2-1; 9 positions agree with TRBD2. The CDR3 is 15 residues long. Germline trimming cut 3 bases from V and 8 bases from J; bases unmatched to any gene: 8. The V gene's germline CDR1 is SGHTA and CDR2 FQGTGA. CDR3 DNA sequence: TGTGCCAGCAGCTTGGGGACTAGCTACTCCTATGAGCAGTTCTTC. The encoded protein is CASSLGTSYSYEQFF.

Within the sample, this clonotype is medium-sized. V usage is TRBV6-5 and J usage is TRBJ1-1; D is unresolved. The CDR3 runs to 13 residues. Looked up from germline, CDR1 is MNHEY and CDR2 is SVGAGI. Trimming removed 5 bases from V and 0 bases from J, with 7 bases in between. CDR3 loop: CASSPQMNTEAFF. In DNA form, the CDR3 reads TGTGCCAGCAGTCCACAGATGAACACTGAAGCTTTCTTT.

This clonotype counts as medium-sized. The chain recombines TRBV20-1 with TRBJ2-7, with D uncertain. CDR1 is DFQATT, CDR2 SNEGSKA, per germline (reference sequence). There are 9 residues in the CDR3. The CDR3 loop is CAFPCEQYV. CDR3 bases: TGCGCCTTCCCCTGCGAGCAGTACGTC.

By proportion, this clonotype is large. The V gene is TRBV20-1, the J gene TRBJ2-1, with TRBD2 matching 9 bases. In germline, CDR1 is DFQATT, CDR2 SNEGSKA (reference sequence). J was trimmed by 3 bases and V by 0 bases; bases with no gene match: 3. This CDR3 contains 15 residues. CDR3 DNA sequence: TGCAGTGCTAGAGATCGGCGGGGGGGCTACAATGAGCAGTTCTTC. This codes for CSARDRRGGYNEQFF.

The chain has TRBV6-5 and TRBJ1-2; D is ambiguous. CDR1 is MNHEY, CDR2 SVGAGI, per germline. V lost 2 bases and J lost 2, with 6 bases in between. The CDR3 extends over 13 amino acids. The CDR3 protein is CASSYDGNYGYTF. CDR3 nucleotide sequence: TGTGCCAGCAGTTACGACGGGAACTATGGCTACACCTTC.

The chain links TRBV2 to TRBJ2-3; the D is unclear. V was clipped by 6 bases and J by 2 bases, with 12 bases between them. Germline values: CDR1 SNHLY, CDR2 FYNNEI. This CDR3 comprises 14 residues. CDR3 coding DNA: TGTGCCAGCAGCCCCCTGCTATCCACAGATACGCAGTATTTT. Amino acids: CASSPLLSTDTQYF.

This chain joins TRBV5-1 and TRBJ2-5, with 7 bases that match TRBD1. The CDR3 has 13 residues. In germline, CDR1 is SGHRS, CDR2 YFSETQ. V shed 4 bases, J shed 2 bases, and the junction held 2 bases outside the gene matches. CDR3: CASSGTAQETQYF. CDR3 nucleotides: TGCGCCAGCAGCGGGACAGCGCAAGAGACCCAGTACTTC.

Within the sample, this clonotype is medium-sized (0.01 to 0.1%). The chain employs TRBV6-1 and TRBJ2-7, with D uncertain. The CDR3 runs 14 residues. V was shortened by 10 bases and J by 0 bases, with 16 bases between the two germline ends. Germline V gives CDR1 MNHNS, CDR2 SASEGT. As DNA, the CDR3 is TGTGCCACAAGGAGATTTGAGAGCTCCTACGAGCAGTACTTC. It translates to CATRRFESSYEQYF.

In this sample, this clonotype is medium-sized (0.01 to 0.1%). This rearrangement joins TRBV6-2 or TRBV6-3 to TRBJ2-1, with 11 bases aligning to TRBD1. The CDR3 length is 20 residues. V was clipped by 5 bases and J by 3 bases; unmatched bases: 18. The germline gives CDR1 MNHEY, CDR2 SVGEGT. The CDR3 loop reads CASSRGEGQGAFLLYNEQFF. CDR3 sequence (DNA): TGTGCCAGCAGTCGCGGGGAAGGACAGGGGGCCTTCCTTCTCTACAATGAGCAGTTCTTC.

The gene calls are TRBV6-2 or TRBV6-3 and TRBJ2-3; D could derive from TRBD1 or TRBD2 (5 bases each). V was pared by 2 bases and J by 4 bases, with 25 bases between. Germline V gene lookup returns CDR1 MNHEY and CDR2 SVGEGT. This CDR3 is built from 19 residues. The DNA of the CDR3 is TGTGCCAGCAGTTACCCTGTGCCTGAGGGGCAACACAATTCAGATACGCAGTATTTT. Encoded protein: CASSYPVPEGQHNSDTQYF.

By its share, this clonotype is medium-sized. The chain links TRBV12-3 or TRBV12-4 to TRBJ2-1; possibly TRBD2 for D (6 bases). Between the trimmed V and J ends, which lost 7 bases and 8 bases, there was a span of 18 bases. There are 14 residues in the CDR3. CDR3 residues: CASMRLEVSDEQFF. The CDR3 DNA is TGTGCCAGCATGAGACTAGAAGTTTCGGATGAGCAGTTCTTC.

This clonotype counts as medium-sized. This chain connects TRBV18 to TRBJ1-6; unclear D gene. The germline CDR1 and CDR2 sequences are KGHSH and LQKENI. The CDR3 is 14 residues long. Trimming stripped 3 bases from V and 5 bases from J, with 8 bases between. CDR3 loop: CASSPEQNNSPLHF. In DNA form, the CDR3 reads TGTGCCAGCTCACCGGAGCAGAATAATTCACCCCTCCACTTT.

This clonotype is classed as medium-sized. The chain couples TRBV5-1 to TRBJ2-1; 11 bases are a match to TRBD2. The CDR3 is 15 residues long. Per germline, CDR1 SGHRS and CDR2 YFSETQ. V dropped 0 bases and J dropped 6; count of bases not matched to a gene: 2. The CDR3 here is CASSLELAGVNEQFF. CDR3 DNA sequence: TGCGCCAGCAGCTTGGAACTAGCGGGAGTCAATGAGCAGTTCTTC.